The entry below gives a single T cell receptor (beta chain) sequence along with its context. The record originates from a study of a mutant IDH1 vaccine in newly diagnosed glioma. At the level of the study: Prior therapy was radiotherapy, temozolomide, or both; most received both.

V dropped 0 bases and J dropped 7; count of bases not matched to a gene: 11. The length of the CDR3 is 17 residues. Germline CDR1 reads LGHNA; CDR2 reads YSLEER. Specified time point: baseline, week 1 (first vaccination visit). Treatment here: pre-vaccination baseline after standard-of-care therapy. Clones were read by immunoSEQ multiplex PCR, and TCRdb kept only the in-frame ones, dropping some. Found here are tens of thousands of clones, 86% of them singletons; the top ten hold 2% to 3%. The chain joins TRBV4-3 to TRBJ2-7; 11 nucleotides agree with TRBD2. The receptor comes from a man in his forties or fifties with glioma. The source material was PBMCs, sampled from a glioma patient treated with radiotherapy, temozolomide or both. The CDR3 nucleotides are TGCGCCAGCAGCCAAGATGCCTTACTAGCGGGAGTTTGGGAGCAGTACTTC. It encodes CASSQDALLAGVWEQYF.